The subject of this entry is one T cell receptor beta chain. The repertoire was sequenced with immunoSEQ multiplex PCR; TCRdb's copy has only in-frame clones and lacks some. The sample consists of around 95,000 clones, roughly 90% of them appearing once. This entry comes from a study of T cell changes during pregnancy in multiple sclerosis. The CDR3 has 14 residues. Germline V gene lookup returns CDR1 MDHEN and CDR2 SYDVKM. V gave up 3 bases and J gave up 8 bases, with 11 bases separating them. This clonotype was sampled from a female donor with multiple sclerosis, enrolled in a pregnancy study. This material consisted of peripheral blood, taken after pregnancy. V gene TRBV28 combines with J gene TRBJ1-6, with D perhaps TRBD1 (6 bases). For the CDR3, the DNA is TGTGCCAGCAGTTTCTCAGGGGCGGATTCACCCCTCCACTTT. It is translated as CASSFSGADSPLHF.